Each of the 23 T cell receptor beta chains below was sequenced from the same sample in a study of neurological immune-mediated disorders. TCRdb called the 5' RACE reads again in MiXCR, with one record for every CDR3 protein. This table holds almost 30,000 distinct CDR3 sequences, roughly 12% found once. Sequenced input: PBMCs. The receptors were gathered from a woman aged 55-69 years in good health.

In this sample, this clonotype turned up many times. V is TRBV7-2 and J is TRBJ2-7, with TRBD1 identical over 10 bases. Germline V lookup: CDR1 SGHTA, CDR2 FQGNSA. After removal of 4 bases from V and 4 bases from J, the junction contained 1 base not matched to a gene. CDR3 length equals 13 residues. CDR3 region: CASSWDRGYEQYF. The CDR3 DNA sequence: TGTGCCAGCAGCTGGGACAGGGGTTACGAGCAGTACTTC.

This clonotype showed up many times. The chain uses TRBV3-1 and TRBJ1-1, with 7 bases that match TRBD1. The length of the CDR3 is 14 residues. Trimming at V came to 3 bases and at J to 3 bases, leaving 4 bases not matched to a gene. The germline V gene encodes CDR1 LGHDT and CDR2 YNNKEL (reference sequence). The CDR3 sequence: CASSHRDSHTEAFF. For the CDR3, the DNA is TGTGCCAGCAGCCACCGGGACAGCCACACTGAAGCTTTCTTT.

In its sample, this clonotype was seen many times. V gene TRBV7-9 combines with J gene TRBJ1-1; 10 nucleotides agree with TRBD1. The CDR3 covers 16 residues. V was pared by 3 bases and J by 7 bases, with 11 bases of the junction left unmatched. Per the germline V gene, CDR1 is SEHNR and CDR2 is FQNEAQ (reference sequence). CDR3 coding DNA: TGTGCCAGCAGCTTTGGGCTCGACAGGGGGCGAGATGAAGCTTTCTTT. Translation: CASSFGLDRGRDEAFF.

This clonotype appeared many times. The chain links TRBV6-6 to TRBJ1-2; TRBD1 matches at 7 bases. Germline trimming cut 2 bases from V and 13 bases from J; bases unmatched to any gene: 13. This CDR3 is 14 amino acids long. Germline-derived CDR1 and CDR2 are MNHNY and SVGAGI (reference sequence). CDR3 loop: CASSYGGQTYLCTF. CDR3 bases: TGTGCCAGCAGTTACGGGGGACAGACCTACTTGTGCACCTTC.

This clonotype appeared many times. This chain connects TRBV7-9 to TRBJ2-7, with 7 bases that match TRBD1. The CDR3 totals 14 residues. Germline CDR1 SEHNR, CDR2 FQNEAQ (reference sequence). The V gene end was trimmed by 3 bases and the J gene end by 5 bases; junction bases not matched to a gene: 7. The CDR3 DNA is TGTGCCAGCAGCTTGACACAGGGGTTTAACGAGCAGTACTTC. This sequence encodes CASSLTQGFNEQYF.

The V and J genes are TRBV29-1 and TRBJ2-3; a possible D gene is TRBD1 (6 bases). This CDR3 is 15 amino acids long. Germline V lookup: CDR1 SQVTM, CDR2 ANQGSEA. V shed 6 bases and J shed 2 bases, with 18 bases lying between them. The CDR3 loop reads CSVLYRDTSTDTQYF. The CDR3 DNA reads TGCAGCGTATTATATCGGGACACTTCCACAGATACGCAGTATTTT.

This clonotype was recorded many times. The chain carries TRBV20-1 and TRBJ2-7; D is perhaps TRBD1 or TRBD2 (5 bases each). The CDR3 has 15 residues. From germline, CDR1 is DFQATT and CDR2 SNEGSKA (reference sequence). V was trimmed by 0 bases and J by 5 bases, leaving 17 bases between them. The CDR3: CSARDSRGSGDEQYF. The CDR3 bases are TGCAGTGCTAGAGATAGCCGGGGCTCCGGGGACGAGCAGTACTTC.

This clonotype came up many times. The chain joins TRBV5-1 to TRBJ2-3; weak D call: TRBD1 (6 bases). Per germline, CDR1 SGHRS and CDR2 YFSETQ. The CDR3 extends over 16 amino acids. V lost 3 bases and J lost 3, with 17 bases in between. CDR3 protein: CASSSRGSMGTDTQYF. Written as DNA, the CDR3 is TGCGCCAGCAGCTCCAGGGGAAGTATGGGAACAGATACGCAGTATTTT.

The rearrangement uses TRBV4-1 and TRBJ2-3; 9 nucleotides agree with TRBD2. This CDR3 spans 17 amino acids. The germline V gene encodes CDR1 MGHRA and CDR2 YSYEKL. J was trimmed by 1 base and V by 0 bases; bases with no gene match: 5. The CDR3 region is CASSQEISGGRTDTQYF. CDR3 in DNA: TGCGCCAGCAGCCAAGAAATTAGCGGGGGCCGCACAGATACGCAGTATTTT.

This clonotype was seen ten or more times. The chain carries TRBV14 and TRBJ2-5; weak D call: TRBD1 (7 bases). This CDR3 spans 14 amino acids. CDR1 is SGHDN and CDR2 is FVKESK in the germline V gene. V gave up 1 base and J gave up 5 bases, with 11 bases separating them. CDR3 DNA: TGTGCCAGCAGCCAAGCCGGAGGGGGCGAGACCCAGTACTTC. It translates to CASSQAGGGETQYF.

Many counts were recorded for this clonotype. The genes are TRBV5-1 and TRBJ2-5; 8 bases fit TRBD1. V was pared by 4 bases and J by 4 bases, with 3 bases of the junction left unmatched. The CDR3 contains 13 residues. The germline V gene has CDR1 SGHRS and CDR2 YFSETQ. This CDR3 is CASSPTGVETQYF. The CDR3 DNA reads as TGCGCCAGCAGCCCGACAGGGGTAGAGACCCAGTACTTC.

Comment on this clonotype: Mismatch with germline at one junction end may stem from a read error. V gene TRBV20-1 combines with J gene TRBJ2-3; TRBD1 agrees at 8 bases. The CDR3 length is 15 residues. Germline V gives CDR1 DFQATT, CDR2 SNEGSKA (reference sequence). CDR3 region: CSAMEVRGPGDTQYF. The CDR3 coding sequence is TGTAGTGCTATGGAGGTCAGGGGGCCTGGAGATACGCAGTATTTT.

At least ten counts were recorded for this clonotype. The chain is built from TRBV7-2 and TRBJ1-2, with D tentatively TRBD1 (5 bases). The V and J ends lost 3 bases and 0 bases respectively, with 11 bases between them. CDR1 is SGHTA, CDR2 FQGNSA, per germline. This CDR3 has 15 residues. CDR3 in DNA: TGTGCCAGCAGCTTCTGGGACGGAGCTAACTATGGCTACACCTTC. As protein: CASSFWDGANYGYTF.

The table lists this clonotype with many counts. The J gene is TRBJ2-1, the V gene TRBV19; perhaps TRBD2 as D (7 bases). The CDR3 covers 17 residues. The V end lost 3 bases, the J end lost 7 bases, and 22 bases lay between the germline ends. The germline CDR1 and CDR2 sequences are LNHDA and SQIVND (reference sequence). As DNA, the CDR3 is TGTGCCAGTAGTATCCGTGAGGAGGGGGGGTCGGGGAATGAGCAGTTCTTC. This codes for CASSIREEGGSGNEQFF.

The sample holds many counts of this clonotype. The gene calls are TRBV4-3 and TRBJ1-2, with a tentative D call TRBD1 (6 bases). V was pared by 0 bases and J by 3 bases, with 8 bases between. The CDR3 is 14 amino acids. Germline lookup yields CDR1 LGHNA and CDR2 YSLEER. The CDR3 DNA reads TGCGCCAGCAGCCAAGACGCAGGGGACTATGGCTACACCTTC. Translated, it gives CASSQDAGDYGYTF.

At least ten counts were recorded for this clonotype. This rearrangement joins TRBV6-6 to TRBJ1-1; perhaps TRBD1 as D (6 bases). CDR1 is MNHNY and CDR2 is SVGAGI in the germline V gene (reference sequence). This CDR3 has 17 amino acids. V was pared by 0 bases and J by 0 bases, with 14 bases between. The CDR3 DNA follows: TGTGCCAGCAGTTACTCGAACGGGGGGCGGGTGAACACTGAAGCTTTCTTT. Translation gives CASSYSNGGRVNTEAFF.

This clonotype was observed many times. The rearrangement uses TRBV20-1 and TRBJ1-1; maybe TRBD1 (6 bases). V was clipped by 3 bases and J by 5 bases, with 13 bases between them. Germline CDR1 reads DFQATT; CDR2 reads SNEGSKA (reference sequence). The CDR3 spans 13 residues. CDR3 nucleotide sequence: TGCAGTGCTAGGGATGACAGGCGTACTGAAGCTTTCTTT. Translated: CSARDDRRTEAFF.

In its sample, this clonotype was seen many times. The J gene is TRBJ2-3, the V gene TRBV20-1; D perhaps matches TRBD2 (7 bases). The germline gives CDR1 DFQATT, CDR2 SNEGSKA (reference sequence). Trimming shortened V by 5 bases and J by 6 bases, and 15 bases separated the two germline ends. CDR3 size: 13 residues. CDR3 loop: CSASLGGPDTQYF. CDR3 bases: TGCAGTGCTTCACTCGGGGGGCCGGATACGCAGTATTTT.

Many counts were recorded for this clonotype. Written as DNA, the CDR3 is TGTGCCAGCAGCCCAGCGGGGAGCTCCTACAATGAGCAGTTCTTC. It yields the protein CASSPAGSSYNEQFF. J is TRBJ2-1 and V is TRBV3-1, with TRBD2 matching 7 bases. V dropped 4 bases and J dropped 0; count of bases not matched to a gene: 3. CDR1 and CDR2 from the germline V gene are LGHDT and YNNKEL (reference sequence). CDR3 length: 15 residues.

On this clonotype itself: A clone one base away is much larger, so this may be a read error. This chain connects TRBV5-1 to TRBJ2-3; TRBD2 might be the D (5 bases). Trimming removed 4 bases at V and 0 bases at J, with 15 bases between. Germline V CDR1 and CDR2: SGHRS, YFSETQ. This CDR3 has 16 residues. CDR3 bases: TGCGCCAGCAGCCATGGCCGTCTAGCTAGCACAGATACGCAGTATTTT. Translation gives CASSHGRLASTDTQYF.

This clonotype was found many times. The chain combines TRBV6-1 with TRBJ2-1; D ambiguous. Germline V gives CDR1 MNHNS, CDR2 SASEGT. The length of the CDR3 is 13 residues. V was trimmed by 4 bases and J by 4 bases, leaving 8 bases between them. The DNA for the CDR3 is TGTGCCAGCAGTGCTTGGTTATACAATGAGCAGTTCTTC. Translation: CASSAWLYNEQFF.

This clonotype was seen at least ten times. This chain uses TRBV4-3 with TRBJ1-2; D is undetermined. The CDR3 is 14 residues long. The ends were cut back, 1 base at V and 6 bases at J, with 12 bases in the middle. Germline CDR1 is LGHNA and CDR2 is YSLEER. Here the CDR3 DNA reads TGCGCCAGCAGCCAAGCTTCCGGGGAACATGGCTACACCTTC. This gives the protein CASSQASGEHGYTF.

The gene calls are TRBV5-1 and TRBJ2-3, with 13 bases lining up with TRBD2. The CDR3 sequence is 18 residues long. Germline CDR1 SGHRS, CDR2 YFSETQ. Trimming cost V 1 base and J 0 bases; bases outside gene matches: 5. The CDR3 is CASSLRLAGGFSTDTQYF. DNA of the CDR3: TGCGCCAGCAGCTTGCGACTAGCGGGGGGATTTAGCACAGATACGCAGTATTTT.